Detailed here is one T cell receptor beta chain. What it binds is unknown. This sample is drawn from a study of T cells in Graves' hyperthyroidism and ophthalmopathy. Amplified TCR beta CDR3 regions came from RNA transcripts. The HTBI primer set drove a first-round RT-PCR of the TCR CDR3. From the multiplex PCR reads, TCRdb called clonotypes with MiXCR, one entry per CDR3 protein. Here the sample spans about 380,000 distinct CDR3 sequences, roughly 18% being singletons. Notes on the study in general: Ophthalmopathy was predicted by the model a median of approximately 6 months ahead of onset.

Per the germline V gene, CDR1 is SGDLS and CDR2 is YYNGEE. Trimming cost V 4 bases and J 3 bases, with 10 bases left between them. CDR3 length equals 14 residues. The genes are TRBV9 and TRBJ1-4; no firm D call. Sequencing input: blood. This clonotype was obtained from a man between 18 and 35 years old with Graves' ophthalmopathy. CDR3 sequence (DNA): TGTGCCAGCAGCCTCATGGGCGCTAATGAAAAACTGTTTTTT. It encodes CASSLMGANEKLFF.